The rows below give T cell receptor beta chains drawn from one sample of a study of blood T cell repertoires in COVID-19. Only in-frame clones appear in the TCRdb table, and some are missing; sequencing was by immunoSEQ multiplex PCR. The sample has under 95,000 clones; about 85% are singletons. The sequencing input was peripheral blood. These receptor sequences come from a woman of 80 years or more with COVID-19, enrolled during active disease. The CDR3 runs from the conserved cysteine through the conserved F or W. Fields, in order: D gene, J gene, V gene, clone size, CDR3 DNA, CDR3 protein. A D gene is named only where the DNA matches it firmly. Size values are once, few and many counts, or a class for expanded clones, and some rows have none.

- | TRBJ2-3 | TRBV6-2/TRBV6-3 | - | TGTGCCAGCAGTTACGCATCGGGAACAGATACGCAGTATTTT | CASSYASGTDTQYF
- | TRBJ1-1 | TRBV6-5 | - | TGTGCCAGCAGCTCAGGGGCCCGGAACACTGAAGCTTTCTTT | CASSSGARNTEAFF
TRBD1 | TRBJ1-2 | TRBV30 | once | TGTGCCTGGTATGCGGGACAGGGAAATGGCTACACCTTC | CAWYAGQGNGYTF
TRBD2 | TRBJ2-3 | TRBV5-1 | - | TGCGCCAGCAGCTTCCGGGAGGGCACAGATACGCAGTATTTT | CASSFREGTDTQYF
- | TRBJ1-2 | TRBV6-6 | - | TGTGCCAGCAGTTCCAAGAGCTATGGCTACACCTTC | CASSSKSYGYTF
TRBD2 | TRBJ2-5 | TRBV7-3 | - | TGTGCCAGCAGCTTATTTGCGGGGGGGCTGGAGACCCAGTACTTC | CASSLFAGGLETQYF
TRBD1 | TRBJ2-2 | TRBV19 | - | TGTGCCAGTAGTATAGAATGGACAGGAAACACCGGGGAGCTGTTTTTT | CASSIEWTGNTGELFF
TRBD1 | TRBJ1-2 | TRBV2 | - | TGTGCCAGCAGCGCCGGGACAGGGAACTATGGCTACACCTTC | CASSAGTGNYGYTF
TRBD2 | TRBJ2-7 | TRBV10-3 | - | TGTGCCATCAGTGAGGGGACTAGCGTTTCCTACGAGCAGTACTTC | CAISEGTSVSYEQYF
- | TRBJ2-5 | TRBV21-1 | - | TGTGCCAGCAGCAGCCGACAGGGCGTAGGCCGGGCGACCCAGTACTTC | CASSSRQGVGRATQYF
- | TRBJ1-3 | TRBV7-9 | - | TGTGCCAGCAGCCCACGGACACCCCTTGGCTCTGGAAACACCATATATTTT | CASSPRTPLGSGNTIYF
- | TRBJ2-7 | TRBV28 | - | TGTGCCAGCAGTTTCGGGTCCCAATACGAGCAGTACTTC | CASSFGSQYEQYF
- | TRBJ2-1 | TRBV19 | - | TGTGCCAGTAGCCAATCAGGGTTCGGCGAGCAGTTCTTC | CASSQSGFGEQFF
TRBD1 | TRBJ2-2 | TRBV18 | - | TGTGCCAGCTCACCGACAGGGTCGGCCGGGGAGCTGTTTTTT | CASSPTGSAGELFF
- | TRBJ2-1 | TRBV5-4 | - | TGTGCCAGCAGCTTGAGTAGGGGGTCCTACAATGAGCAGTTCTTC | CASSLSRGSYNEQFF
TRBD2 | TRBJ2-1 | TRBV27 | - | TGTGCCAGCAGGGGTAGCGGGAGAGGGTACAATGAGCAGTTCTTC | CASRGSGRGYNEQFF
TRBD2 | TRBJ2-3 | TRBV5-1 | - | TGCGCCAGCAGCTTAGGCGTACTAGCGGGATCGGATACGCAGTATTTT | CASSLGVLAGSDTQYF
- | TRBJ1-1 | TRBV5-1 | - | TGCGCCAGCAGCTTCCAGGTTTACACTGAAGCTTTCTTT | CASSFQVYTEAFF
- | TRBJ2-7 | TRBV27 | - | TGTGCCAGCACCCTGAGGCAGGGCCAGTTCCACCATTACGAGCAGTACTTC | CASTLRQGQFHHYEQYF
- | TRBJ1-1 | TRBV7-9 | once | TGTGCCAGCAGCTTATTGGGAGGTGGGACTGAAGCTTTCTTT | CASSLLGGGTEAFF
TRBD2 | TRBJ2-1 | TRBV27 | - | TGTGCCAGCAGTTTAAGCGGGACTAGTGCAAATGAGCAGTTCTTC | CASSLSGTSANEQFF
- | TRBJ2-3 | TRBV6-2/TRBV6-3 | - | TGTGCCAGCAGTTACCGGGGGGCCGGGACAGATACGCAGTATTTT | CASSYRGAGTDTQYF
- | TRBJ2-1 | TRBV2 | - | TGTGCCAGCAGCCAGGGGCTTCCCTACAATGAGCAGTTCTTC | CASSQGLPYNEQFF
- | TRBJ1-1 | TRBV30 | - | TGTGCCTGGAGTGTACTGGTGTTGGGATGGGGGCCGAACACTGAAGCTTTCTTT | CAWSVLVLGWGPNTEAFF
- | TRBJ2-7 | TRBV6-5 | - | TGTGCCAGCTGGTCGATTAGCGGTTACGAGCAGTACTTC | CASWSISGYEQYF
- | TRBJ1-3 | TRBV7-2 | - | TGTGCCAGCAGCCATACAGGAGCTGCAAACACCATATATTTT | CASSHTGAANTIYF
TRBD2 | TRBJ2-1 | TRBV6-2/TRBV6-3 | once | TGTGCCAGCAGTTACTCGAGACTAGCGGGGGGGAATGAGCAGTTCTTC | CASSYSRLAGGNEQFF
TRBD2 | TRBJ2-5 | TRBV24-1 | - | TGTGCCACCAGTGATCCCCGTGGACTAGCGGGAGTCCAAGAGACCCAGTACTTC | CATSDPRGLAGVQETQYF
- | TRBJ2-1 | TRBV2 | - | TGTGCCAGCATAGCTAGCTGGTACAATGAGCAGTTCTTC | CASIASWYNEQFF
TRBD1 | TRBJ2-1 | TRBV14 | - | TGTGCCAGCAGCCACAGATTCCTCAGGGGGCACAATGAGCAGTTCTTC | CASSHRFLRGHNEQFF
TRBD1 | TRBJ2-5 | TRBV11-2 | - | TGTGCCAGCAGCCTACAGGGGATCCAAGAGACCCAGTACTTC | CASSLQGIQETQYF
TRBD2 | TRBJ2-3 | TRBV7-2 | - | TGTGCCAGCCGGGCGGGAGCGGTTACGCAGTATTTT | CASRAGAVTQYF
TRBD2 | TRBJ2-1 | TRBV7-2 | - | TGTGCCAGCAGCTTAGCGGGAGGGCCCTACAATGAGCAGTTCTTC | CASSLAGGPYNEQFF
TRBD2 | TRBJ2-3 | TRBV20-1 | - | TGCAGTGCTAGTAGCCCGGGAGGCCCCGATACGCAGTATTTT | CSASSPGGPDTQYF
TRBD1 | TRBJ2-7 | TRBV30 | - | TGTGCCTGGAGTGGTTGGGGCAGGGGGCTTTCGAACACCTACGAGCAGTACTTC | CAWSGWGRGLSNTYEQYF
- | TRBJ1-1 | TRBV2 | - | TGTGCCAGCTTCAAAGAAGGAGTGAACACTGAAGCTTTCTTT | CASFKEGVNTEAFF
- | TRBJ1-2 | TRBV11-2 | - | TGTGCCAGCAGCCGGATGACAGCTAACTATGGCTACACCTTC | CASSRMTANYGYTF
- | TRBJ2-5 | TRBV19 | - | TGTGCCAGTAGTCTAAGACAGACCCCATCGACCCAGTACTTC | CASSLRQTPSTQYF
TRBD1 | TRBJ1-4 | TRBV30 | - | TGTGCCTGGACCCGAACGAGGGGGCCCGTTCAACGGACTAATGAAAAACTGTTTTTT | CAWTRTRGPVQRTNEKLFF
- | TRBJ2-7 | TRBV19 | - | TGTGCCAGTAGTATAAGCCCAGGGAACTCCTACGAGCAGTACTTC | CASSISPGNSYEQYF
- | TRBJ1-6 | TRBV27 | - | TGTGCCAGCAGTCCCCACAGGGTAGACTCACCCCTCCACTTT | CASSPHRVDSPLHF
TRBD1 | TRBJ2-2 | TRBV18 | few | TGTGCCAGCTCATTCCGGGACAGGACCTTCAGCGGGGAGCTGTTTTTT | CASSFRDRTFSGELFF
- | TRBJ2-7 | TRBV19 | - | TGTGCCAGTACCGATACGACGAATGGCAGGGGAGTAGCCGAGCAGTACTTC | CASTDTTNGRGVAEQYF
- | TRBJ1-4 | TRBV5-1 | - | TGCGCCAGCAGCTTGGAGTCGCGGCGTAATGAAAAACTGTTTTTT | CASSLESRRNEKLFF